Listed here are 11 T cell receptor beta chains from one sample, sequenced in a study of blood T cells in healthy people across ages. Then a second PCR, running about 6 to 12 cycles, was carried out with a sample-barcoded 5' primer and a J-beta primer mix. Using its own MiXCR run on the 5' RACE reads, TCRdb lists one record per CDR3 protein. Among 1.8 million or so distinct CDR3 sequences listed, around 40% were seen once. The sample consisted of blood. The receptors stem from a human donor in good health.

The rearrangement joins TRBV6-6 to TRBJ2-7, with 9 nucleotides matching TRBD2. Germline V lookup: CDR1 MNHNY, CDR2 SVGAGI (reference sequence). After removal of 5 bases from V and 0 bases from J, the junction contained 8 bases not matched to a gene. This CDR3 spans 16 amino acids. CDR3 protein: CASSRGVSGSSYEQYF. The CDR3 DNA reads as TGTGCCAGCAGTAGGGGTGTTAGCGGGAGCTCCTACGAGCAGTACTTC.

V usage is TRBV29-1 and J usage is TRBJ2-1, with 9 bases that match TRBD2. The CDR3 loop spans 15 amino acids. J lost 8 bases, V lost 7 bases, and 15 bases had no gene match. Per the germline V gene, CDR1 is SQVTM and CDR2 is ANQGSEA. CDR3: CSATTRLAVNDEQFF. The CDR3 nucleotides are TGCAGCGCCACCACCCGACTAGCGGTTAACGATGAGCAGTTCTTC.

The V and J genes are TRBV29-1 and TRBJ1-2; no clear D gene. Looked up from germline, CDR1 is SQVTM and CDR2 is ANQGSEA. The CDR3 has 10 residues. V lost 1 base to trimming and J lost 10 bases, with 7 bases between them. CDR3 in DNA: TGCAGCGTTGAAGTAGATGACTACACCTTC. Protein sequence: CSVEVDDYTF. The whole variable domain, filled in from reference TRBV29-1 and TRBJ1-2, reads SAVISQKPSRDICQRGTSLTIQCQVDSQVTMMFWYRQQPGQSLTLIATANQGSEATYESGFVIDKFPISRPNLTFSTLTVSNMSPEDSSIYLCSVEVDDYTFGSGTRLTVV.

The table lists this clonotype with a few counts. The chain links TRBV7-2 to TRBJ2-1; a weak D match, TRBD1 (5 bases). This CDR3 comprises 14 residues. Trimming stripped 3 bases from V and 5 bases from J, with 11 bases between. Germline CDR1 and CDR2: SGHTA and FQGNSA. The CDR3 DNA follows: TGTGCCAGCAGCTTTTCTGGGGCTAACAATGAGCAGTTCTTC. Translation gives CASSFSGANNEQFF.

V is TRBV2 and J is TRBJ2-7; D unclear. Trimming shortened V by 7 bases and J by 5 bases, and 18 bases separated the two germline ends. Per the germline V gene, CDR1 is SNHLY and CDR2 is FYNNEI. CDR3 length: 14 amino acids. CDR3 in DNA: TGTGCCAGCACCTTTCGCGAGCTTTCCGACGAGCAGTACTTC. Amino acids: CASTFRELSDEQYF.

The chain links TRBV20-1 to TRBJ1-5; D uncertain. Germline CDR1 and CDR2: DFQATT and SNEGSKA (reference sequence). This CDR3 is built from 15 residues. The ends were cut back, 4 bases at V and 3 bases at J, with 16 bases in the middle. The CDR3, as DNA: TGCAGTGCTACCACAGCCCTTAAACCCAATCAGCCCCAGCATTTT. It is translated as CSATTALKPNQPQHF.

This clonotype was seen repeatedly, ten times or more. A much larger clone differs by one base, so this may be a read error. V is TRBV6-1 and J is TRBJ2-7, with 11 bases lining up with TRBD1. Germline CDR1 is MNHNS and CDR2 is SASEGT. The CDR3 is 15 amino acids. The V gene end was trimmed by 8 bases and the J gene end by 3 bases; junction bases not matched to a gene: 9. The CDR3 DNA sequence: TGTGCCAGCGGAGGTTGGGGACAGGGGGTCTACGAGCAGTACTTC. Translation: CASGGWGQGVYEQYF.

Remarks on this clonotype: Relative to the germline gene, one junction end is altered; a read error may explain this. V is TRBV10-3 and J is TRBJ2-3, with D possibly being TRBD2 (6 bases). The CDR3 sequence is 16 residues long. Germline V gene lookup returns CDR1 ENHRY and CDR2 SYGVKD. The DNA of the CDR3 is TGTGCCATCAGTAAGTCGATCGGGGGATTCACAGATACGCAGTATTTT. Amino acids: CAISKSIGGFTDTQYF.

The V call is TRBV20-1, the J call TRBJ2-1; D is possibly TRBD2 (6 bases). CDR1 and CDR2 from the germline V gene are DFQATT and SNEGSKA (reference sequence). Trimming left V 6 bases short and J 4 bases short, with 13 bases between. The CDR3 is 13 amino acids. The CDR3 here is CSATGEEYNEQFF. The CDR3 nucleotides are TGCAGTGCCACGGGGGAGGAGTACAATGAGCAGTTCTTC.

This clonotype was observed at least ten times. The gene calls are TRBV9 and TRBJ2-7; D could derive from TRBD1 or TRBD2 (6 bases each). CDR1 is SGDLS and CDR2 is YYNGEE in the germline V gene. This CDR3 is built from 14 residues. Between the trimmed V and J ends, which lost 0 bases and 0 bases, there was a span of 7 bases. In DNA form, the CDR3 reads TGTGCCAGCAGCGTAGCGGGGGCCTCCTACGAGCAGTACTTC. Amino acids: CASSVAGASYEQYF.

V gene TRBV4-1 combines with J gene TRBJ1-2; D uncertain. The CDR3 sequence is 17 residues long. Germline CDR1 MGHRA, CDR2 YSYEKL. V was trimmed by 2 bases and J by 6 bases, leaving 22 bases between them. The CDR3 nucleotides read TGCGCCAGCAGCCAAAGGGAGGTTCGGGCAGGACGTCATGGCTACACCTTC. It is translated as CASSQREVRAGRHGYTF.